The text below deals with one T cell receptor (beta chain). The target antigen is unknown. The sample originates from a study of shared clonotypes between healthy human individuals. Data came from immunoSEQ multiplex PCR; TCRdb stores just in-frame clones and leaves some out. The sample contains hundreds of thousands of clones, 60% to 75% of which appear only once. Researchers partitioned CD4+ cells into CD45RA+ naive and CD45RA-negative memory subsets. Study results and limitations: Memory subsets generally showed smaller estimated richness than naive subsets did. Investigators collected only blood, and repertoires in tissues likely differ. A handful of donors showed sharing of approximately 5% of naive CD4 clonotypes.

V lost 5 bases and J lost 4; bases outside the gene matches: 10. The CDR3 is 16 residues long. Germline lookup yields CDR1 MNHEY and CDR2 SMNVEV (reference sequence). This clonotype originated in a woman in her twenties or thirties in good health. This sequence joins TRBV27 and TRBJ2-3, with 9 bases that match TRBD2. The sequencing sample was made of memory CD4+ T cells sorted from blood. The subset here: CD45RA-negative fraction. The CDR3, as DNA: TGTGCCAGCAGTGATCTTATAGCGGGAGCTCCAGATACGCAGTATTTT. It encodes CASSDLIAGAPDTQYF.